This T cell receptor beta chain was identified in a study of beta chain features in type 1 diabetes (dated by TCRdb to about 2018). Study-level background: Mean age, gender distribution, total cell number and subset yield were not different between patients and healthy donors. A total of about 99,000,000 sorted cells were examined across all samples, and RNA yield correlated strongly with the number of cells per subset. The study compared TCRB repertoires of sorted circulating CD4+ T cell subsets between recently diagnosed type 1 diabetes patients and matched healthy donors. Regulatory and stem cell-like memory subsets were obtained from only 8 patients and roughly 8 healthy donors, while naive and central memory subsets were obtained from all 28 donors.

Germline trimming amounts to 6 bases on V and 2 bases on J, with 7 as the count of junction bases outside the gene matches. The germline V gene encodes CDR1 LNHDA and CDR2 SQIVND (reference sequence). Spanning cysteine to phenylalanine, the CDR3 consists of 15 amino acids. Of all the DNA, just the CDR3 is kept, 45 bases in frame from base 1. From each donor, a single peripheral blood sample of approximately 0.11 L on average was drawn into heparinised tubes. Using a panel that included CD45RO, CCR7, CD25, CD127, CD95 and CD27, naive, central memory, regulatory and stem cell-like memory CD4+ T cells were sorted on a BD FACSAria II. A purity above 95% was achieved for all sorted populations. PBMCs were isolated right away by Lymphoprep density gradient centrifugation and were stained directly, without culture. To minimize batch effects, samples were stained and sorted in pairs, one healthy donor with one patient per experiment.

Overall study outcomes, separate from this receptor: Shorter templates might have been favored by PCR, but patient and control samples were amplified and corrected together, so both groups would have been affected equally by any skew. At VDJ recombination sites, patients with type 1 diabetes made fewer insertions and deleted more nucleotides, a pattern implying thymic rearrangement abnormalities. Because the HLA sub-analyses included only small numbers of individuals, any influence of HLA type on TCRB rearrangement was left unresolved. A moderate but significant shortening of TCRB CDR3 length was observed in type 1 diabetes patients in all four CD4+ subsets. Because cDNA rather than genomic DNA was sequenced, highly expressing activated cells could have been over-represented, although no difference in activation and CD3 levels was found between groups. Naive, central memory and regulatory TCRB repertoires appeared to be more similar among patients than among healthy donors.

This clone was detected only a few times. Its antigen is currently not known. There are no base qualities to consult, and no much larger clone falls within one base. The entire isolated RNA was reverse transcribed using the High Capacity cDNA Reverse Transcription Kit, and thus expressed TCRB transcripts were sequenced. Deep immunoSEQ sequencing was performed on naive, central memory and regulatory T cell samples, with an average of around 3.5 million total reads per sample. Sorted cells were lysed in RLT buffer, and RNA was extracted using DNase-treated RNeasy Micro or Mini kits according to cell number. To prevent cross-contamination, every cell subset was processed on its own, while patient and healthy donor samples were processed together. The immunoSEQ multiplex PCR was used to amplify TCRB sequences from cDNA, generating 87-bp fragments that spanned the CDR3 region. Sequencing of the amplicons was performed on the Illumina HiSeq platform. The paper's processing steps were these. Synthetic template baselines were used to correct PCR bias computationally, reads within Hamming distance 2 were collapsed, and singletons that could not be merged were discarded. By aligning reads against IMGT, V, D and J genes, CDR3 length, and insertions or deletions at six rearrangement sites were assigned. Within each subset, clonotype counts were normalized to the number of sorted cells before true diversity and Gini coefficients were calculated with the tcR R package. The overlap coefficient, calculated on TCRB nucleotide sequences, was used to quantify repertoire sharing. As a proxy for the pre-selection repertoire, out-of-frame TCRB sequences from naive cells were analyzed. Not all clones reach the TCRdb copy of this immuneACCESS table, which keeps in-frame sequences only. Checked studies attribute under half of the gap to unresolved V genes and leave the rest unexplained. That table is the source of V, J and clone size, and D and trimming were worked out from the DNA. In all, the sample holds approximately 150,000 clones, and around 9.3% of those were seen once. The top ten hold around 1.4% of the sample.

The TCR sequence derives from a man younger than 35 in good health. This chain is built from TRBV19 and TRBJ2-4; 7 bases in the junction line up with TRBD2. The sample comprised naive CD4+ T cells from blood. The cell subset or site label for this specimen denotes: true naive CD4+ T cells. The CDR3 loop reads CASRAGGTSKNIQYF. In nucleotides, the sequence is TGTGCCAGTAGGGCCGGGGGGACCTCCAAAAACATTCAGTACTTC.